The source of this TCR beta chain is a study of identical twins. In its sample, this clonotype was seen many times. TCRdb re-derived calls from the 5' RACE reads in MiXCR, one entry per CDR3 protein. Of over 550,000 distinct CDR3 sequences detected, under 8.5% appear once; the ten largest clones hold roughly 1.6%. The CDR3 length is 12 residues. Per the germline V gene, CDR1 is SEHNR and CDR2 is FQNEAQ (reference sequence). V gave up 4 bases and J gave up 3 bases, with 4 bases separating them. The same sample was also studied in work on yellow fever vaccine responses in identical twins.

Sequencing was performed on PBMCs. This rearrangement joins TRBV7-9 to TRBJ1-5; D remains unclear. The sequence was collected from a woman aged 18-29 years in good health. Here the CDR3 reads CASSSPNQPQHF. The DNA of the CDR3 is TGTGCCAGCAGCTCCCCCAATCAGCCCCAGCATTTT.